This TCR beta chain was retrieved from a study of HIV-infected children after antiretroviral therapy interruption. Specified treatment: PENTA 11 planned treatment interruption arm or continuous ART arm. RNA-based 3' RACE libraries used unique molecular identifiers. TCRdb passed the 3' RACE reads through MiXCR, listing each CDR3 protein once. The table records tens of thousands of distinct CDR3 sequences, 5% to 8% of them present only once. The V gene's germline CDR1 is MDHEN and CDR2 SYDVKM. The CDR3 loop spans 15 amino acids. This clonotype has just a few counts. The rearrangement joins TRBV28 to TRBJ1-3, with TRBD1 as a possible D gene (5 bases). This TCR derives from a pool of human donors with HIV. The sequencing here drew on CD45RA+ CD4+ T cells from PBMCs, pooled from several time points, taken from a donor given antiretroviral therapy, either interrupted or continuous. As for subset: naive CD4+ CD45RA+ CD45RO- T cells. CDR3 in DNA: TGTGCTAACTCACCGGGCGGGGCCCGTGGAAACACCATATATTTT. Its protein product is CANSPGGARGNTIYF.